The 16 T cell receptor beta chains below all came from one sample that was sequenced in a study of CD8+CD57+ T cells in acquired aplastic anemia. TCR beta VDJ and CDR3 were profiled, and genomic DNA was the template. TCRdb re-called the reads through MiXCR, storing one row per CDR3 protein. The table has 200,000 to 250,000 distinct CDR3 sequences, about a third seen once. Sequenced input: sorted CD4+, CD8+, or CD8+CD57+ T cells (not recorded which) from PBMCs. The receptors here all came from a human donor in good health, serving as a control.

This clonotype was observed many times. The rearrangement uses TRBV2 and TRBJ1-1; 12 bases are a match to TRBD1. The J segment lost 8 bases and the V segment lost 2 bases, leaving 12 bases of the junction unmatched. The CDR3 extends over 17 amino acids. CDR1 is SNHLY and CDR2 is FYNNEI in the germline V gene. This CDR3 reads CASSEQAGTGGRIEAFF. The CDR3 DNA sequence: TGTGCCAGCAGTGAACAAGCCGGGACAGGGGGCCGTATAGAAGCTTTCTTT.

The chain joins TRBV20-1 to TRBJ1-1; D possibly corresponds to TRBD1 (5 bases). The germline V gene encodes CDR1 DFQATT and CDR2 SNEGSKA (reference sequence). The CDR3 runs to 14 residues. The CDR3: CSAPGPGGNTEAFF. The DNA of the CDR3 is TGCAGCGCCCCGGGCCCTGGGGGGAACACTGAAGCTTTCTTT.

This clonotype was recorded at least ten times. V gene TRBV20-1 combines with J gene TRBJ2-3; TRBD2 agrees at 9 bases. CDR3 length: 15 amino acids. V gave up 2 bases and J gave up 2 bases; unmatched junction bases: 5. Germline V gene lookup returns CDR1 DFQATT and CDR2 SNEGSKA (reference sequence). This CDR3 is CSARQAGGATDTQYF. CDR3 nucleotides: TGCAGTGCTAGACAGGCGGGAGGGGCCACAGATACGCAGTATTTT.

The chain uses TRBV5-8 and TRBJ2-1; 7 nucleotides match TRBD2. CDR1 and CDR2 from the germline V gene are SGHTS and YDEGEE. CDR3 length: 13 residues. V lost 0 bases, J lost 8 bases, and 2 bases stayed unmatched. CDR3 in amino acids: CASSLGLAYEQFF. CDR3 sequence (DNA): TGTGCCAGCAGCTTGGGACTAGCCTATGAGCAGTTCTTC.

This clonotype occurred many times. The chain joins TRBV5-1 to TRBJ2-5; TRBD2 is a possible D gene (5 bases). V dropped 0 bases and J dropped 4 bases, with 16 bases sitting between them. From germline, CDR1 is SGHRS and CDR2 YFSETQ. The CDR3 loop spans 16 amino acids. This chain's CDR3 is CASSLDGEGARETQYF. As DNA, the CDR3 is TGCGCCAGCAGCTTGGACGGAGAGGGTGCCAGAGAGACCCAGTACTTC.

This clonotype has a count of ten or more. The CDR3: CATGTGGSGANVLTF. DNA of the CDR3: TGTGCCACCGGGACAGGGGGCTCTGGGGCCAACGTCCTGACTTTC. This chain joins TRBV24-1 and TRBJ2-6, with TRBD1 identical over 11 bases. Germline V CDR1 and CDR2: KGHDR, SFDVKD. The CDR3 is made up of 15 amino acids. V was clipped by 9 bases and J by 0 bases; unmatched bases: 0.

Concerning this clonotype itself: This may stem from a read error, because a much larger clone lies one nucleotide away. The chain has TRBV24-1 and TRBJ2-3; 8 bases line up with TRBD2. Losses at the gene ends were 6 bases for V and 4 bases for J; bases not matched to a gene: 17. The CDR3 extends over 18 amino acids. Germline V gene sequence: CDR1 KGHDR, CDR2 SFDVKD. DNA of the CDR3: TGTGCCACCAGTTCGGCTGGCGGGAGAACCGGGGGGGCAGATACGCAGTATTTT. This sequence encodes CATSSAGGRTGGADTQYF.

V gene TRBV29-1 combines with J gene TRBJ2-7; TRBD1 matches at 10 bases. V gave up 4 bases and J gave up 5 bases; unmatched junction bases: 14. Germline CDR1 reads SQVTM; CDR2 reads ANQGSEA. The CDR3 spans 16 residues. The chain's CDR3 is CSVVNFGTGVRNEQYF. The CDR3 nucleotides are TGCAGCGTTGTGAATTTCGGGACAGGGGTTCGTAACGAGCAGTACTTC.

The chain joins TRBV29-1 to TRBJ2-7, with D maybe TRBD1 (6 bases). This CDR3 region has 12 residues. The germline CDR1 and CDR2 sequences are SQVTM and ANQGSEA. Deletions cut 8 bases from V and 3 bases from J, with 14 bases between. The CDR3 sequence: CSSRDRNYEQYF. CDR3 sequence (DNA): TGCAGCAGCCGCGACAGGAACTACGAGCAGTACTTC.

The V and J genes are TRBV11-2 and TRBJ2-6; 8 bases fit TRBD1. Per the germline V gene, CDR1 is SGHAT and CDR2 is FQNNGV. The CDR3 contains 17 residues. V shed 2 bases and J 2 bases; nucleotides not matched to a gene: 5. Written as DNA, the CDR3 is TGTGCCAGCAGCTTAACCGGACAGGGTGCTGGGGCCAACGTCCTGACTTTC. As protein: CASSLTGQGAGANVLTF.

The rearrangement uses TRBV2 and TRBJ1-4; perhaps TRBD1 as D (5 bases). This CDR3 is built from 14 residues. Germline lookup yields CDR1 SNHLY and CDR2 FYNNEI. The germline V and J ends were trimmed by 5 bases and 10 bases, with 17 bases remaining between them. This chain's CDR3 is CASSSGDVGGKLFF. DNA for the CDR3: TGTGCCAGCAGTTCCGGGGATGTCGGGGGAAAACTGTTTTTT.

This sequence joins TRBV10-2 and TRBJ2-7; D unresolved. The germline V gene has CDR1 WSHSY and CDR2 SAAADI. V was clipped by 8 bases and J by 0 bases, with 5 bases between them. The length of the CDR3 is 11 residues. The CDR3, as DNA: TGCGCCAGCGGGGTCTCCTACGAGCAGTACTTC. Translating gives CASGVSYEQYF.

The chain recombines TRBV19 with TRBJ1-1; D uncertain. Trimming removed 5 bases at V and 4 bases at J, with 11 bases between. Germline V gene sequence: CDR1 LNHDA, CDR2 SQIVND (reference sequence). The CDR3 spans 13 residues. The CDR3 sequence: CASSEGLGTEAFF. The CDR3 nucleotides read TGTGCCAGTAGTGAAGGGCTGGGCACTGAAGCTTTCTTT.

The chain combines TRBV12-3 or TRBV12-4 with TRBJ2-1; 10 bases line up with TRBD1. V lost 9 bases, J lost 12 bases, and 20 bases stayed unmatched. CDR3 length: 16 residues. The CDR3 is CASSRRGTGDAPGQFF. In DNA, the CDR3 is TGTGCCAGTTCGAGACGCGGGACAGGGGACGCCCCGGGGCAGTTCTTC.

The CDR3 sequence is CAIRAGPYEQYF. CDR3 in DNA: TGTGCCATCAGGGCAGGGCCCTACGAGCAGTACTTC. The chain carries TRBV10-3 and TRBJ2-7, with D perhaps TRBD1 (5 bases). Germline CDR1 ENHRY, CDR2 SYGVKD. The V gene lost 6 bases and the J gene lost 2 bases, with 8 bases spanning the gap. The CDR3 runs 12 residues.

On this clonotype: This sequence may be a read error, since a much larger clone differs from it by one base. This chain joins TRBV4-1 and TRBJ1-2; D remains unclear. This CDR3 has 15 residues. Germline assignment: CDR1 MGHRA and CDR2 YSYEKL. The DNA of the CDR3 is TGCGTCAGCAGCCAAGTGGCCAACTCGGGTGGTGGCTACACCTTC. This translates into CVSSQVANSGGGYTF.